The rows below give T cell receptor beta chains drawn from one sample of a study of blood T cell repertoires in COVID-19. TCRdb keeps only in-frame clones here, not all; method: immunoSEQ multiplex PCR. The sample has about 190,000 clones, around nine tenths seen once. Sequences were obtained from peripheral blood. These receptors were obtained from a woman between 40 and 50 years old who had recovered from COVID-19. Each CDR3 is given with its conserved first and last residue. The order of the fields is V gene, D gene, J gene, CDR3 protein, CDR3 DNA. A D gene is named only where the DNA matches it firmly.

TRBV7-2,NA,TRBJ1-6,CASSLDRQTNGSPLHF,TGTGCCAGCAGCTTAGACCGACAGACGAACGGTTCACCCCTCCACTTT
TRBV20-1,TRBD2,TRBJ2-6,CSASLAGDSGANVLTF,TGCAGTGCTAGTTTGGCGGGAGACTCTGGGGCCAACGTCCTGACTTTC
TRBV6-6,TRBD2,TRBJ2-7,CASSTTTSGRSEQYF,TGTGCCAGCAGTACGACGACTAGCGGGAGATCCGAGCAGTACTTC
TRBV18,NA,TRBJ1-1,CASSLTDRMNTEAFF,TGTGCCAGCTCACTCACAGACAGGATGAACACTGAAGCTTTCTTT
TRBV28,TRBD1,TRBJ2-2,CATEGQMNTGELFF,TGTGCCACCGAGGGACAGATGAACACCGGGGAGCTGTTTTTT
TRBV10-1,TRBD2,TRBJ2-3,CASRTSGSGTDTQYF,TGCGCCAGCAGAACTAGCGGGAGCGGCACAGATACGCAGTATTTT
TRBV5-5,NA,TRBJ2-6,CASSRNPPGANVLTF,TGTGCCAGCAGCCGTAATCCCCCGGGGGCCAACGTCCTGACTTTC
TRBV7-7,TRBD1,TRBJ2-1,CASSYGQGYNEQFF,TGTGCCAGCAGTTATGGACAGGGTTATAATGAGCAGTTCTTC
TRBV6-2/TRBV6-3,NA,TRBJ1-1,CASSYLRGLNTEAFF,TGTGCCAGCAGTTACCTCCGGGGGTTGAACACTGAAGCTTTCTTT
TRBV3-1/TRBV3-2,NA,TRBJ2-3,CASSEDRPPDTQYF,TGTGCCAGCAGCGAAGACAGGCCCCCAGATACGCAGTATTTT
TRBV27,TRBD2,TRBJ2-1,CASSSAVGGRGYNEQFF,TGTGCCAGCAGTTCAGCAGTCGGCGGGAGAGGGTACAATGAGCAGTTCTTC
TRBV5-4,TRBD1,TRBJ2-2,CASSSPTFTGAGELFF,TGTGCCAGCAGCTCGCCGACATTCACAGGGGCCGGGGAGCTGTTTTTT
TRBV9,NA,TRBJ1-1,CASSVGVTGTEAFF,TGTGCCAGCAGCGTCGGGGTGACGGGAACTGAAGCTTTCTTT
TRBV6-5,NA,TRBJ2-6,CASSYSRGLGANVLTF,TGTGCCAGCAGTTACTCGCGGGGTCTAGGGGCCAACGTCCTGACTTTC
TRBV5-4,TRBD2,TRBJ2-1,CASSLWTSGSDEQFF,TGTGCCAGCAGCTTGTGGACGAGCGGGAGCGATGAGCAGTTCTTC
TRBV27,NA,TRBJ2-2,CASSSMNTGELFF,TGTGCCAGCAGTTCAATGAACACCGGGGAGCTGTTTTTT
TRBV7-9,TRBD2,TRBJ2-1,CASSTEGGLAGGSYNEQFF,TGTGCCAGCAGCACAGAGGGGGGACTAGCGGGAGGATCCTACAATGAGCAGTTCTTC
TRBV10-3,NA,TRBJ2-6,CAISEGRGSGANVLTF,TGTGCCATCAGTGAGGGGCGGGGCTCTGGGGCCAACGTCCTGACTTTC
TRBV28,TRBD1,TRBJ1-6,CASSSEGTGAYNSPLHF,TGTGCCAGCAGTTCAGAGGGGACAGGGGCCTATAATTCACCCCTCCACTTT
TRBV4-2,TRBD2,TRBJ2-5,CASSQLSGGQETQYF,TGTGCCAGCAGCCAACTTAGCGGGGGGCAAGAGACCCAGTACTTC
TRBV19,TRBD1,TRBJ1-6,CASGYRTGNSPLHF,TGTGCCAGTGGCTACAGGACAGGGAATTCACCCCTCCACTTT
TRBV19,NA,TRBJ2-2,CASSTSALMELFF,TGTGCCAGTAGTACGAGCGCACTGATGGAGCTGTTTTTT
TRBV18,NA,TRBJ2-7,CASSPGQTYEQYF,TGTGCCAGCTCACCCGGACAGACCTACGAGCAGTACTTC
TRBV29-1,TRBD2,TRBJ2-3,CSVGVRTSGKDTQYF,TGCAGCGTTGGAGTAAGGACTAGCGGGAAAGATACGCAGTATTTT
TRBV7-2,NA,TRBJ2-5,CASSLGGTKKETQYF,TGTGCCAGCAGCTTAGGGGGCACGAAAAAAGAGACCCAGTACTTC
TRBV29-1,NA,TRBJ1-1,CSVAQGQNTEAFF,TGCAGCGTGGCACAGGGACAGAACACTGAAGCTTTCTTT
TRBV5-1,TRBD2,TRBJ2-6,CASSSSGRASGANVLTF,TGCGCCAGCAGCTCGAGCGGGAGGGCCTCTGGGGCCAACGTCCTGACTTTC